A selection of T cell receptor beta chains follows, all from one sample in a study of T cell repertoires in cytomegalovirus infection. TCRdb ran MiXCR on the reads and lists one entry per CDR3 protein. Of roughly 240,000 distinct CDR3 sequences in the sample, 6% to 8% were seen once. Sequencing input: PBMCs. The receptors were sampled from a human donor in good health (CMV status not recorded). Some clones in this sample may be carry-over from other donors' samples. The CDR3 runs from the conserved cysteine through the conserved F or W. Fields, in order: J gene, clone size, V gene, D gene, CDR3 protein, CDR3 DNA. A D gene is named only where the DNA matches it firmly. Clone sizes are given selectively: once, few, many, or a class where the clone is expanded.

TRBJ1-2 many TRBV5-1 NA CASSLDGAPGYTF TGCGCCAGCAGCTTGGATGGGGCGCCAGGCTACACCTTC
TRBJ1-1 few TRBV10-2 TRBD1 CASTLTGATEAFF TGCGCCAGCACTCTGACAGGGGCAACTGAAGCTTTCTTT
TRBJ1-2 many TRBV5-5 NA CASSLEGEIGYTF TGTGCCAGCAGCTTGGAAGGAGAGATAGGCTACACCTTC
TRBJ2-7 many TRBV28 TRBD2 CASSLLGTSAGEQYF TGTGCCAGCAGTTTACTCGGGACTAGCGCGGGCGAGCAGTACTTC
TRBJ2-2 many TRBV4-1 TRBD1 CASSQEGQPGTGELFF TGCGCCAGCAGCCAAGAGGGACAGCCAGGGACCGGGGAGCTGTTTTTT
TRBJ2-7 many TRBV19 NA CARRDQGGEQYF TGTGCCCGGAGAGACCAGGGAGGCGAGCAGTACTTC
TRBJ1-1 many TRBV6-2/TRBV6-3 NA CASSYRGPATEAFF TGTGCCAGCAGTTACCGAGGGCCTGCTACTGAAGCTTTCTTT
TRBJ2-6 many TRBV12-3/TRBV12-4 NA CASSQNSGANVLTF TGTGCCAGCAGTCAGAACTCTGGGGCCAACGTCCTGACTTTC
TRBJ2-7 few TRBV2 NA CASSTAGGLSYEQYF TGTGCCAGCAGTACAGCCGGGGGTCTTTCCTACGAGCAGTACTTC
TRBJ1-2 many TRBV9 NA CASSSGQGPFGYTF TGTGCCAGCAGCTCCGGCCAGGGCCCCTTTGGCTACACCTTC
TRBJ1-1 many TRBV12-3/TRBV12-4 NA CASSPGWGTESFF TGTGCCAGCAGCCCTGGTTGGGGCACTGAATCTTTCTTT
TRBJ1-4 NA TRBV28 TRBD1 CASSITGQGGSEKLFF TGTGCCAGCAGTATCACAGGACAGGGAGGTTCTGAAAAACTGTTTTTT
TRBJ1-1 few TRBV18 NA CASSRLTTEAFF TGTGCCAGCTCACGTCTCACCACTGAAGCTTTCTTT
TRBJ2-2 many TRBV6-5 NA CASSRSGTPNTGELFF TGTGCCAGCAGTCGATCCGGGACACCGAACACCGGGGAGCTGTTTTTT
TRBJ1-2 many TRBV30 NA CAWSVTVYGYTF TGTGCCTGGAGTGTAACAGTCTATGGCTACACCTTC
TRBJ2-3 many TRBV19 NA CASSIVGGPVDTQYF TGTGCCAGTAGTATAGTTGGCGGACCGGTAGATACGCAGTATTTT
TRBJ2-1 many TRBV9 NA CASSAQTVNNEQFF TGTGCCAGCAGCGCCCAGACAGTAAACAATGAGCAGTTCTTC
TRBJ1-5 many TRBV6-2/TRBV6-3 NA CASSYVRNQPQHF TGTGCCAGCAGTTACGTCCGCAATCAGCCCCAGCATTTT
TRBJ2-2 NA TRBV27 NA CASCPSTVTNTGELFF TGTGCCAGCTGCCCAAGTACTGTAACGAACACCGGGGAGCTGTTTTTT
TRBJ1-1 many TRBV9 NA CASSPQGANTEAFF TGTGCCAGCAGCCCCCAGGGTGCGAACACTGAAGCTTTCTTT
TRBJ2-7 NA TRBV6-5 TRBD2 CASRKTSGVIEQYF TGTGCCAGCAGGAAAACTAGCGGGGTTATCGAGCAGTACTTC
TRBJ1-6 many TRBV7-2 NA CASRYTNSPLHF TGTGCCAGCAGATATACAAATTCACCCCTCCACTTT
TRBJ2-5 many TRBV6-2/TRBV6-3 NA CASRPTAQETQYF TGTGCCAGCAGACCGACAGCCCAAGAGACCCAGTACTTC
TRBJ2-2 many TRBV7-3 TRBD2 CASNSGGNTGELFF TGTGCCAGCAATAGCGGGGGAAACACCGGGGAGCTGTTTTTT
TRBJ2-2 many TRBV6-4 NA CASSDTRDTGELFF TGTGCCAGCAGTGACACCAGGGACACCGGGGAGCTGTTTTTT
TRBJ2-7 many TRBV7-2 TRBD1 CASSLQGAYEQYF TGTGCCAGCAGCTTACAGGGGGCTTACGAGCAGTACTTC
TRBJ1-6 many TRBV20-1 TRBD1 CSALRTGNNSPLHF TGCAGTGCTCTTAGGACAGGGAATAATTCACCCCTCCACTTT
TRBJ2-3 many TRBV12-3/TRBV12-4 NA CASNHRGDTQYF TGTGCCAGCAACCATAGGGGGGATACGCAGTATTTT
TRBJ2-5 many TRBV5-1 NA CASTRSGVKETQYF TGCGCCAGCACCCGGTCGGGGGTGAAAGAGACCCAGTACTTC
TRBJ2-1 many TRBV20-1 TRBD1 CSATNAGQGNEQFF TGCAGTGCTACCAACGCGGGACAGGGGAATGAGCAGTTCTTC
TRBJ1-2 few TRBV12-3/TRBV12-4 NA CASSSGSSNGYTF TGTGCCAGCAGTTCAGGTTCCTCCAATGGCTACACCTTC
TRBJ2-1 many TRBV14 TRBD1 CASSQDGQGSYNEQFF TGTGCCAGCAGCCAAGATGGACAGGGGTCGTACAATGAGCAGTTCTTC
TRBJ1-1 many TRBV6-2/TRBV6-3 NA CASEGGPLNTEAFF TGTGCCAGCGAGGGGGGGCCCTTGAACACTGAAGCTTTCTTT
TRBJ1-2 many TRBV10-3 NA CAISEERGANYGYTF TGTGCCATCAGTGAGGAAAGGGGCGCTAACTATGGCTACACCTTC
TRBJ2-1 many TRBV7-8 NA CASSLVDGGPYNEQFF TGTGCCAGCAGCTTAGTGGACGGGGGGCCCTACAATGAGCAGTTCTTC
TRBJ2-3 many TRBV7-2 NA CASGLDFTQYF TGTGCCAGCGGTCTAGATTTTACGCAGTATTTT
TRBJ2-1 many TRBV29-1 TRBD1 CSVEPPGTGLFYNEQFF TGCAGCGTTGAACCACCCGGGACAGGTTTGTTCTACAATGAGCAGTTCTTC
TRBJ2-3 many TRBV5-1 NA CASSSSRAETDTQYF TGCGCCAGCAGTTCCTCCAGGGCGGAGACAGATACGCAGTATTTT
TRBJ2-5 many TRBV2 TRBD2 CASSDSGGGPQETQYF TGTGCCAGCAGTGATTCCGGCGGGGGGCCTCAAGAGACCCAGTACTTC
TRBJ1-5 many TRBV7-2 NA CASSSTGMVNQPQHF TGTGCCAGCAGCTCAACAGGGATGGTCAATCAGCCCCAGCATTTT
TRBJ2-3 many TRBV7-8 TRBD2 CASSSLPLWTSGGATDTQYF TGTGCCAGCAGCTCCCTCCCCCTTTGGACTAGCGGGGGGGCCACAGATACGCAGTATTTT
TRBJ1-2 many TRBV29-1 NA CSGEGLVPGGYTF TGCAGCGGGGAAGGTTTGGTCCCGGGGGGCTACACCTTC
TRBJ2-3 many TRBV7-8 TRBD1 CASSLGQGRMDTQYF TGTGCCAGCAGCTTAGGACAGGGGCGCATGGATACGCAGTATTTT
TRBJ2-1 NA TRBV6-5 NA CASSPGNEQFF TGTGCCAGCAGTCCCGGTAATGAGCAGTTCTTC
TRBJ1-5 many TRBV7-2 NA CASSFIGGDQPQHF TGTGCCAGCAGCTTTATAGGGGGGGATCAGCCCCAGCATTTT
TRBJ1-5 many TRBV20-1 NA CSARNPVAGYNQPQHF TGCAGTGCTAGGAACCCCGTGGCGGGGTACAATCAGCCCCAGCATTTT
TRBJ2-1 NA TRBV20-1 NA CSASGDSYNEQFF TGCAGTGCTAGCGGGGACTCCTACAATGAGCAGTTCTTC
TRBJ2-1 many TRBV10-3 TRBD1 CAISEPQGDYNEQFF TGTGCCATCAGTGAACCCCAGGGGGATTACAATGAGCAGTTCTTC
TRBJ2-5 few TRBV29-1 NA CSVEGDGGQETQYF TGCAGCGTTGAAGGGGATGGGGGCCAAGAGACCCAGTACTTC
TRBJ2-7 many TRBV7-8 NA CASSPRALPYEQYF TGTGCCAGCAGCCCTCGGGCCCTTCCCTACGAGCAGTACTTC
TRBJ2-1 many TRBV7-2 TRBD2 CASSRSSGGYNEQFF TGTGCCAGCAGCCGCTCCAGCGGGGGCTACAATGAGCAGTTCTTC
TRBJ2-1 many TRBV11-2 NA CASSPGVGQFF TGTGCCAGCAGCCCAGGTGTTGGGCAGTTCTTC
TRBJ2-1 many TRBV28 NA CASSVYRVGSGNEQFF TGTGCCAGCAGTGTATACAGGGTTGGGTCGGGAAATGAGCAGTTCTTC